The 18 T cell receptor beta chains in this list originate from one sample, sequenced in a study of human versus mouse CDR3 diversity and MHC coevolution. This table comes from immunoSEQ multiplex PCR, and its TCRdb copy is limited to in-frame clones, with some not included. In the table there are 55,000 to 65,000 clones, over 90% of which are singletons. The sample taken for sequencing was naive CD4+ T cells from blood. Sample subset: CD45RO-negative CD62L-positive naive CD4 T cells. All receptors derive from a person between 60 and 69 years old in good health.

This sequence joins TRBV7-9 and TRBJ2-5; TRBD1 might be the D (6 bases). The CDR3 totals 11 residues. The V end was cut by 5 bases, the J end by 9 bases, with 10 bases between. Germline CDR1 reads SEHNR; CDR2 reads FQNEAQ (reference sequence). Here the CDR3 DNA reads TGTGCCAGCAGCGCAGGGGTATCCCAGTACTTC. Translating it yields CASSAGVSQYF.

The CDR3 nucleotides are TGTGCCAGCAGCGTAGGAATAGCGGCCTCCTACGAGCAGTACTTC. This sequence encodes CASSVGIAASYEQYF. V and J are TRBV9 and TRBJ2-7; maybe TRBD2 (6 bases). CDR3 length: 15 residues. Germline V gene sequence: CDR1 SGDLS, CDR2 YYNGEE. Deletions cut 0 bases from V and 0 bases from J, with 10 bases between.

The genes are TRBV11-2 and TRBJ1-1; D is possibly TRBD1 (6 bases). The CDR3 sequence is 15 residues long. V lost 0 bases, J lost 1 base, and 9 bases lay in between. Germline values: CDR1 SGHAT, CDR2 FQNNGV. CDR3 nucleotides: TGTGCCAGCAGCTTAGATGGGGGCCGGAACACTGAAGCTTTCTTT. This translates into CASSLDGGRNTEAFF.

The V gene is TRBV5-4, the J gene TRBJ2-7, with TRBD2 matching over 13 bases. The J segment lost 6 bases and the V segment lost 0 bases, leaving 3 bases of the junction unmatched. The germline V gene encodes CDR1 SGHNT and CDR2 YYREEE (reference sequence). CDR3 size: 15 residues. The CDR3 loop reads CASSLAGTSGTEQYF. DNA for the CDR3: TGTGCCAGCAGCTTGGCCGGGACTAGCGGGACCGAGCAGTACTTC.

The chain is built from TRBV9 and TRBJ1-2; D is possibly TRBD1 (5 bases). The V end lost 4 bases, the J end lost 9 bases, and 19 bases lay between the germline ends. Germline V gene lookup returns CDR1 SGDLS and CDR2 YYNGEE. The CDR3 consists of 14 residues. The CDR3 DNA follows: TGTGCCAGCAGCCGTAGACAGATCCAAGGAAGCTACACCTTC. It codes for CASSRRQIQGSYTF.

The count of this clone is one. The chain recombines TRBV9 with TRBJ2-5, with 7 positions matching TRBD1. Unmatched junction bases numbered 10, after V lost 3 bases and J lost 5 bases. Germline CDR1 reads SGDLS; CDR2 reads YYNGEE. The CDR3 covers 15 residues. The CDR3: CASSAQTGRLETQYF. CDR3 bases: TGTGCCAGCAGCGCCCAGACAGGGCGGTTGGAGACCCAGTACTTC.

The V call is TRBV18, the J call TRBJ2-2; perhaps TRBD2 as D (6 bases). Germline CDR1 is KGHSH and CDR2 is LQKENI. The CDR3 is made up of 17 amino acids. Trimming took off 3 bases at V and 1 base at J, with 15 bases between the two ends. CDR3 DNA: TGTGCCAGCTCACCCCCCGGCCAGCGGGTGAACACCGGGGAGCTGTTTTTT. Its translation is CASSPPGQRVNTGELFF.

This sequence joins TRBV5-4 and TRBJ2-4, with 7 nucleotides matching TRBD2. Germline values: CDR1 SGHNT, CDR2 YYREEE (reference sequence). V gave up 2 bases and J gave up 8 bases; unmatched junction bases: 7. The CDR3 runs 14 residues. The DNA of the CDR3 is TGTGCCAGCAGCTTTGCGGGAGCTTTAGACATTCAGTACTTC. Translated: CASSFAGALDIQYF.

The CDR3 DNA follows: TGTGCCAGCAGTTCCCTGACTAGTCCGGAGACCCAGTACTTC. This encodes CASSSLTSPETQYF. The genes are TRBV27 and TRBJ2-5, with D possibly TRBD2 on 6 matching bases. Germline values: CDR1 MNHEY, CDR2 SMNVEV (reference sequence). The CDR3 length is 14 residues. V shed 4 bases and J shed 5 bases, with 14 bases lying between them.

The genes are TRBV30 and TRBJ1-1; TRBD1 might be the D (5 bases). Germline V gene data show CDR1 as GTSNPN and CDR2 as SVGIG (reference sequence). The CDR3 is 14 amino acids. V was pared by 0 bases and J by 5 bases, with 13 bases between. The CDR3 here is CAWSVRGVRTEAFF. DNA of the CDR3: TGTGCCTGGAGTGTACGGGGGGTGCGGACTGAAGCTTTCTTT.

The chain carries TRBV11-3 and TRBJ1-1; TRBD1 is a possible D gene (6 bases). The CDR3 runs to 14 residues. The germline gives CDR1 SGHNT, CDR2 YENEEA. Deletions cut 5 bases from V and 1 base from J, with 11 bases between. The CDR3 is CASSPRGANTEAFF. In DNA, the CDR3 is TGTGCCAGCAGCCCACGGGGGGCGAACACTGAAGCTTTCTTT.

V and J are TRBV5-1 and TRBJ2-2, with D tentatively TRBD2 (5 bases). Deletions cut 2 bases from V and 4 bases from J, with 9 bases between. CDR1 is SGHRS and CDR2 is YFSETQ in the germline V gene. The CDR3 covers 14 residues. Here the CDR3 reads CASSFEGSTGELFF. The CDR3 DNA is TGCGCCAGCAGCTTCGAAGGGAGCACCGGGGAGCTGTTTTTT.

The rearrangement uses TRBV5-5 and TRBJ2-3; D possibly corresponds to TRBD1 (6 bases). CDR1 SGHKS and CDR2 YYEKEE come from the germline V gene (reference sequence). Trimming pared 0 bases from V and 5 bases from J, leaving 16 bases between. The CDR3 sequence is 16 residues long. The CDR3 here is CASSLEDSVWIDTQYF. The CDR3 DNA sequence: TGTGCCAGCAGCTTGGAGGACAGTGTTTGGATAGATACGCAGTATTTT.

The chain carries TRBV29-1 and TRBJ2-5, with 7 bases aligning to TRBD1. V lost 4 bases to trimming and J lost 5 bases; unmatched junction nucleotides: 7. Germline CDR1 and CDR2: SQVTM and ANQGSEA. The length of the CDR3 is 13 residues. CDR3 sequence reads: CSVARQGDETQYF. The DNA of the CDR3 is TGCAGCGTTGCTCGGCAGGGGGACGAGACCCAGTACTTC. The full variable domain, its missing parts supplied by reference TRBV29-1 and TRBJ2-5, is SAVISQKPSRDICQRGTSLTIQCQVDSQVTMMFWYRQQPGQSLTLIATANQGSEATYESGFVIDKFPISRPNLTFSTLTVSNMSPEDSSIYLCSVARQGDETQYFGPGTRLLVL.

The chain employs TRBV11-2 and TRBJ2-7, with 8 bases aligning to TRBD1. The CDR3 runs to 15 residues. Losses at the gene ends were 5 bases for V and 3 bases for J; bases not matched to a gene: 9. CDR1 is SGHAT, CDR2 FQNNGV, per germline. CDR3 DNA: TGTGCCAGCAGCACTCGACAGGGGTCGGACTACGAGCAGTACTTC. This sequence encodes CASSTRQGSDYEQYF.

The rearrangement links TRBV5-1 to TRBJ2-2; D may be TRBD1 (5 bases). The V end was cut by 0 bases, the J end by 2 bases, with 8 bases between. CDR3 length: 15 residues. The germline V gene encodes CDR1 SGHRS and CDR2 YFSETQ. The CDR3 coding sequence is TGCGCCAGCAGCTTGGAGGGGTTCAACACCGGGGAGCTGTTTTTT. This sequence encodes CASSLEGFNTGELFF.

The V gene is TRBV11-2, the J gene TRBJ1-1; D may be TRBD1 (5 bases). The germline gives CDR1 SGHAT, CDR2 FQNNGV. The CDR3 sequence is 14 residues long. Trimming removed 5 bases from V and 1 base from J, with 11 bases in between. The CDR3: CASSNTGSNTEAFF. The DNA for the CDR3 is TGTGCCAGCAGCAACACAGGATCGAACACTGAAGCTTTCTTT. The full variable domain, its missing parts supplied by reference TRBV11-2 and TRBJ1-1, is EAGVAQSPRYKIIEKRQSVAFWCNPISGHATLYWYQQILGQGPKLLIQFQNNGVVDDSQLPKDRFSAERLKGVDSTLKIQPAKLEDSAVYLCASSNTGSNTEAFFGQGTRLTVV.

The chain combines TRBV30 with TRBJ2-5, with TRBD1 matching 8 bases. V shed 5 bases and J 1 base; nucleotides not matched to a gene: 3. From germline, CDR1 is GTSNPN and CDR2 SVGIG (reference sequence). The CDR3 spans 13 residues. The CDR3 DNA reads TGTGCCTGGGAAGGACAGGGCCAAGAGACCCAGTACTTC. This translates into CAWEGQGQETQYF.